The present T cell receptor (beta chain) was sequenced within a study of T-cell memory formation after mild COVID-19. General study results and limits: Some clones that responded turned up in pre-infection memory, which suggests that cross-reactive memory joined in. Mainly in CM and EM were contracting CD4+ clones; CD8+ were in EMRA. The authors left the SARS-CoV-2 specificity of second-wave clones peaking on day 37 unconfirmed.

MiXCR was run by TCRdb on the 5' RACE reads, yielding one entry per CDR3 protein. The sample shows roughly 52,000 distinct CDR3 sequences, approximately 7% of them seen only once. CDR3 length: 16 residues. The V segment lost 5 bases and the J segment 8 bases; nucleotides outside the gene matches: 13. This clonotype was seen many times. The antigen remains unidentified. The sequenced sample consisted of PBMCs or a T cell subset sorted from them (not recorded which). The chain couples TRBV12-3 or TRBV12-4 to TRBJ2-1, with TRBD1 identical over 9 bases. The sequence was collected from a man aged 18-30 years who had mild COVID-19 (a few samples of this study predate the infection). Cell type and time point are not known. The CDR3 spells CASSPQMAGTGYEQFF. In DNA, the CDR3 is TGTGCCAGCAGTCCACAGATGGCCGGGACAGGGTATGAGCAGTTCTTC.